The present entry profiles one T cell receptor beta chain with its context. The Seattle patients, enrolled during active infection, were followed longitudinally. The sample is drawn from a study of blood T cell repertoires in COVID-19. Study as a whole: Samples representing acute and convalescent COVID-19 were sourced from the United States, Italy and Spain.

Losses at the gene ends were 2 bases for V and 5 bases for J; bases not matched to a gene: 12. CDR1 is SGHDT, CDR2 YYEEEE, per germline. The CDR3 runs 18 residues. Only in-frame clones appear in the TCRdb table, and some are missing; sequencing was by immunoSEQ multiplex PCR. The data contain 150,000 to 200,000 clones, around 80% of them seen just once; the ten biggest clones take up approximately 10%. This TCR was sampled from a woman older than 75 with COVID-19, enrolled during active disease. The chain recombines TRBV5-6 with TRBJ2-1, with 11 positions matching TRBD2. The sample was peripheral blood. CDR3 DNA: TGTGCCAGCAGCTTTCCACCGGGACTAGCGGCTCTACACAATGAGCAGTTCTTC. It yields the protein CASSFPPGLAALHNEQFF.